The clone carrying this T cell receptor (beta chain) turned up a few times. The entry originates in a study of cytomegalovirus exposure and HLA in healthy donors. The wider study: Caucasian-associated ancestry cluster membership applied to approximately 81% of several hundred genotyped donors.

This CDR3 is built from 13 residues. V shed 6 bases and J shed 3 bases, with 11 bases lying between them. Germline V gene sequence: CDR1 MNHEY, CDR2 SVGAGI. Researchers ran the PCR with 60 Vbeta and 13 Jbeta primers. TCRdb keeps only in-frame clones here, not all; method: immunoSEQ multiplex PCR. The table shows 130,000 or so clones, with roughly 8.3% occurring only once. Sequencing was carried out using PBMCs. The TCR was taken from a man between 40 and 49 years old in good health and CMV-seronegative. This chain joins TRBV6-5 and TRBJ1-2, with D perhaps TRBD1 (5 bases). The CDR3 DNA follows: TGTGCCAGCAGCGACAGAAACGACTATGGCTACACCTTC. Translated, it gives CASSDRNDYGYTF.